What follows are 28 T cell receptor beta chains derived from one specimen sequenced in a study of T cells in localized non-small cell lung cancer. Profiling relied on immunoSEQ multiplex PCR, and the TCRdb table lists in-frame clones only, not all of them. The sample contains around 24,000 clones, roughly 87% of which appear only once. This material consisted of peripheral blood, taken before any cancer treatment. The receptor source for this set is a male donor at least 60 years old with stage I squamous cell lung carcinoma.

The V call is TRBV6-1, the J call TRBJ1-2; perhaps TRBD1 as D (5 bases). The CDR3 has 13 residues. Germline assignment: CDR1 MNHNS and CDR2 SASEGT. Trimming left V 3 bases short and J 4 bases short, with 9 bases between. The CDR3 loop is CASSENRFYGYTF. CDR3 sequence (DNA): TGTGCCAGCAGTGAGAACAGGTTCTATGGCTACACCTTC.

The chain recombines TRBV9 with TRBJ1-5; the D is unclear. CDR3 length equals 15 residues. Trimming shortened V by 5 bases and J by 0 bases, and 12 bases separated the two germline ends. CDR1 SGDLS and CDR2 YYNGEE come from the germline V gene. The DNA for the CDR3 is TGTGCCAGCAGTGCGGACGGTTATAGCAATCAGCCCCAGCATTTT. Translation: CASSADGYSNQPQHF.

V gene TRBV5-1 combines with J gene TRBJ2-5, with D tentatively TRBD1 (6 bases). The CDR3 contains 14 residues. CDR1 is SGHRS and CDR2 is YFSETQ in the germline V gene. V lost 3 bases, J lost 5 bases, and 14 bases lay in between. The CDR3 loop is CASSSEGGWETQYF. The DNA for the CDR3 is TGCGCCAGCAGCTCGGAAGGGGGATGGGAGACCCAGTACTTC. Supplemented by reference TRBV5-1 and TRBJ2-5, the full variable domain reads KAGVTQTPRYLIKTRGQQVTLSCSPISGHRSVSWYQQTPGQGLQFLFEYFSETQRNKGNFPGRFSGRQFSNSRSEMNVSTLELGDSALYLCASSSEGGWETQYFGPGTRLLVL.

J is TRBJ1-1 and V is TRBV27, with D possibly TRBD1 on 6 matching bases. Germline V lookup: CDR1 MNHEY, CDR2 SMNVEV (reference sequence). This CDR3 contains 14 residues. Trimming shortened V by 3 bases and J by 0 bases, and 8 bases separated the two germline ends. CDR3 sequence (DNA): TGTGCCAGCAGTTTTGACAGGATGAACACTGAAGCTTTCTTT. Protein sequence: CASSFDRMNTEAFF.

The rearrangement joins TRBV7-2 to TRBJ2-1, with no clear D. Trimming removed 5 bases from V and 6 bases from J, with 8 bases in between. Germline V CDR1 and CDR2: SGHTA, FQGNSA. The CDR3 is 12 residues long. The CDR3 nucleotides are TGTGCCAGCAGCACCCGATTCAATGAGCAGTTCTTC. This sequence encodes CASSTRFNEQFF.

The chain is built from TRBV6-5 and TRBJ1-5; D uncertain. There are 14 residues in the CDR3. Trimming removed 2 bases at V and 5 bases at J, with 10 bases between. CDR1 MNHEY and CDR2 SVGAGI come from the germline V gene. The CDR3 loop is CASSYDGIYQPQHF. The CDR3 DNA sequence: TGTGCCAGCAGTTACGATGGGATTTATCAGCCCCAGCATTTT.

The CDR3 loop reads CASSLDRFPYEQYF. The CDR3 DNA is TGTGCCAGCAGTTTAGACAGGTTCCCTTACGAGCAGTACTTC. The chain links TRBV6-5 to TRBJ2-7, with a possible D match to TRBD1 (6 bases). V lost 4 bases and J 4 bases, leaving 14 bases between the germline ends. The CDR3 is 14 residues long. Germline V gives CDR1 MNHEY, CDR2 SVGAGI.

V and J are TRBV5-8 and TRBJ2-3; D not certain. V was trimmed by 4 bases and J by 1 base, leaving 10 bases between them. Germline values: CDR1 SGHTS, CDR2 YDEGEE. The CDR3 length is 14 residues. The CDR3 loop reads CASSLDMRTDTQYF. The DNA of the CDR3 is TGTGCCAGCAGCCTAGACATGCGCACAGATACGCAGTATTTT.

This clone was counted between two and nine times. The rearrangement uses TRBV2 and TRBJ2-2, with TRBD2 matching 7 bases. With V trimmed by 7 bases and J by 7 bases, 9 bases remained unmatched. Germline V gives CDR1 SNHLY, CDR2 FYNNEI. This CDR3 is built from 14 residues. The DNA of the CDR3 is TGTGCCAGCAACCCGGGAGGAGGGTACGGGGAGCTGTTTTTT. It codes for CASNPGGGYGELFF.

The gene calls are TRBV10-2 and TRBJ1-1; D unclear. There are 15 residues in the CDR3. V lost 2 bases and J lost 0, with 10 bases in between. Looked up from germline, CDR1 is WSHSY and CDR2 is SAAADI. The CDR3, as DNA: TGCGCCAGCAGTGAGGGCAGATACATGAACACTGAAGCTTTCTTT. Amino acids: CASSEGRYMNTEAFF.

The chain links TRBV27 to TRBJ2-7; TRBD2 is a possible D gene (6 bases). This CDR3 region has 15 residues. Deletions cut 2 bases from V and 5 bases from J, with 16 bases between. Germline CDR1 reads MNHEY; CDR2 reads SMNVEV (reference sequence). The CDR3 here is CASSLGGSSWNEQYF. In nucleotides, the CDR3 is TGTGCCAGCAGTTTAGGGGGGAGCTCGTGGAACGAGCAGTACTTC.

The chain carries TRBV11-2 and TRBJ2-1, with 15 bases matching TRBD2. The CDR3 consists of 18 residues. Trimming at V came to 5 bases and at J to 4 bases, leaving 9 bases not matched to a gene. Germline CDR1 is SGHAT and CDR2 is FQNNGV. The CDR3 loop reads CASSPWTSGRARYNEQFF. For the CDR3, the DNA is TGTGCCAGCAGCCCATGGACTAGCGGGAGGGCCCGTTACAATGAGCAGTTCTTC.

The chain links TRBV11-2 to TRBJ2-7, with 10 bases identical to TRBD2. Germline-derived CDR1 and CDR2 are SGHAT and FQNNGV. The CDR3 runs 15 residues. Trimming took 7 bases from V and 3 from J; bases not matched to a gene: 9. The CDR3: CASIPWPSGSYEQYF. The CDR3 DNA sequence: TGTGCCAGCATCCCTTGGCCTAGCGGGAGCTACGAGCAGTACTTC.

The V gene is TRBV10-1, the J gene TRBJ2-5; TRBD2 aligns across 10 bases. Unmatched junction bases numbered 16, after V lost 2 bases and J lost 4 bases. Germline V lookup: CDR1 WNHNN, CDR2 SYGVQD (reference sequence). The CDR3 loop spans 19 amino acids. For the CDR3, the DNA is TGCGCCAGCAGTGAGAACGGACTAGCGGCGGTTCAAATCCCAGAGACCCAGTACTTC. Amino acids: CASSENGLAAVQIPETQYF.

Here the CDR3 DNA reads TGTGCCAGCAGCTTACGGTTCCAGATATCTGGGGCCAACGTCCTGACTTTC. This codes for CASSLRFQISGANVLTF. V and J are TRBV7-9 and TRBJ2-6; D ambiguous. CDR1 and CDR2 (germline): SEHNR, FQNEAQ (reference sequence). Trimming took 2 bases from V and 1 from J, leaving 12 bases between them. The CDR3 is 17 residues long.

The gene calls are TRBV7-3 and TRBJ2-1; 11 nucleotides align to TRBD2. The V gene end was trimmed by 4 bases and the J gene end by 9 bases; junction bases not matched to a gene: 5. In germline, CDR1 is SGHTA, CDR2 FQGTGA. CDR3 size: 14 residues. The CDR3 DNA reads TGTGCCAGCAGCTATAGCGGGGGGGCGACTGAGCAGTTCTTC. This encodes CASSYSGGATEQFF.

V is TRBV6-6 and J is TRBJ1-5, with TRBD1 as a possible D gene (6 bases). This CDR3 is built from 16 residues. Trimming shortened V by 7 bases and J by 6 bases, and 22 bases separated the two germline ends. Germline CDR1 and CDR2: MNHNY and SVGAGI (reference sequence). CDR3 residues: CASNDGQAGAAQPQHF. The CDR3 DNA sequence: TGTGCCAGCAACGATGGTCAAGCAGGGGCGGCTCAGCCCCAGCATTTT.

V usage is TRBV5-1 and J usage is TRBJ2-3, with D hard to call. Germline V gene data show CDR1 as SGHRS and CDR2 as YFSETQ. Trimming stripped 5 bases from V and 2 bases from J, with 12 bases between. The CDR3 covers 14 residues. CDR3 DNA: TGCGCCAGCAGTCCCGACCCTCACACAGATACGCAGTATTTT. It translates to CASSPDPHTDTQYF.

This clone was seen just once. This chain joins TRBV19 and TRBJ2-7; perhaps TRBD1 as D (5 bases). The CDR3 consists of 15 residues. The germline V gene has CDR1 LNHDA and CDR2 SQIVND (reference sequence). V lost 6 bases and J 6 bases, leaving 21 bases between the germline ends. The CDR3 sequence: CASRDGRQGSAEQYF. CDR3 bases: TGTGCCAGTAGAGATGGGCGCCAGGGCTCGGCCGAGCAGTACTTC.

The V and J genes are TRBV7-3 and TRBJ2-5, with D possibly being TRBD1 (6 bases). Germline V CDR1 and CDR2: SGHTA, FQGTGA. CDR3 length: 14 amino acids. V was trimmed by 4 bases and J by 3 bases, leaving 12 bases between them. CDR3 sequence: CASSSQGLKETQYF. The CDR3 nucleotides read TGTGCCAGCAGCTCACAGGGATTAAAAGAGACCCAGTACTTC.

This clone was counted only a few times. The chain combines TRBV6-5 with TRBJ1-1; D is uncertain. The CDR3 has 11 amino acids. The V end lost 5 bases, the J end lost 8 bases, and 9 bases lay between the germline ends. Per germline, CDR1 MNHEY and CDR2 SVGAGI. The CDR3 is CASSRKWEAFF. CDR3 nucleotide sequence: TGTGCCAGCAGTCGTAAGTGGGAAGCTTTCTTT.

The chain employs TRBV18 and TRBJ2-3; weak D call: TRBD1 (6 bases). Germline V gene sequence: CDR1 KGHSH, CDR2 LQKENI. Trimming cost V 3 bases and J 2 bases, with 9 bases left between them. CDR3 size: 14 residues. The DNA for the CDR3 is TGTGCCAGCTCACCTGCAGGGGTCACAGATACGCAGTATTTT. Its protein is CASSPAGVTDTQYF.

This clone has a handful of counts. V usage is TRBV18 and J usage is TRBJ2-5; 7 nucleotides agree with TRBD2. CDR1 and CDR2 (germline): KGHSH, LQKENI. The CDR3 runs to 17 residues. The V and J ends lost 3 bases and 2 bases, in that order; junction bases with no gene match: 12. The CDR3 bases are TGTGCCAGCTCACCTTATAATCCAGGGAGGGGACAAGAGACCCAGTACTTC. It yields the protein CASSPYNPGRGQETQYF.

The V gene is TRBV28, the J gene TRBJ1-1; D is ambiguous. Looked up from germline, CDR1 is MDHEN and CDR2 is SYDVKM. The CDR3 extends over 12 amino acids. V dropped 4 bases and J dropped 8 bases, with 11 bases sitting between them. CDR3 in amino acids: CASSWSIGEAFF. The CDR3, as DNA: TGTGCCAGCAGTTGGTCCATAGGGGAAGCTTTCTTT.

This chain links TRBV27 with TRBJ2-4, with TRBD1 identical over 10 bases. There are 16 residues in the CDR3. V was pared by 5 bases and J by 8 bases, with 12 bases of the junction left unmatched. Per the germline V gene, CDR1 is MNHEY and CDR2 is SMNVEV (reference sequence). CDR3 sequence: CASSPHGQGGSDIQYF. In DNA form, the CDR3 reads TGTGCCAGCAGTCCCCATGGACAGGGGGGTTCAGACATTCAGTACTTC.

This sequence joins TRBV7-8 and TRBJ1-1; unclear D gene. This CDR3 contains 13 residues. Trimming took 8 bases from V and 7 from J, leaving 17 bases between them. Germline CDR1 and CDR2: SGHVS and FQNEAQ. The chain's CDR3 is CASFQRSEGEAFF. Written as DNA, the CDR3 is TGTGCCAGCTTCCAGCGATCCGAAGGTGAAGCTTTCTTT.

The genes are TRBV4-3 and TRBJ1-2, with a tentative D call TRBD1 (5 bases). V was clipped by 1 base and J by 5 bases, with 17 bases between them. CDR3 size: 16 residues. Germline-derived CDR1 and CDR2 are LGHNA and YSLEER. CDR3 sequence reads: CASSQARGGAKYGYTF. The CDR3 DNA sequence: TGCGCCAGCAGCCAAGCCCGGGGAGGGGCAAAGTATGGCTACACCTTC.

This clone has a single count. This chain joins TRBV7-8 and TRBJ2-1; weak D call: TRBD2 (5 bases). CDR1 and CDR2 from the germline V gene are SGHVS and FQNEAQ. The CDR3 loop spans 14 amino acids. Trimming removed 6 bases from V and 1 base from J, with 10 bases in between. The CDR3 DNA reads TGTGCCAGCAGAAGGGAGAGGTCCTACAATGAGCAGTTCTTC. Encoded protein: CASRRERSYNEQFF.